The source of this TCR beta chain is a study of cytomegalovirus exposure and HLA in healthy donors. The wider study: Tens of millions of unique TCR sequences came from HLA-typed donors in an early release. Notes on the study in general: Common viral pathogens seemed to be connected with several of the most significant clusters, according to a later analysis. Rare TCR sequences dominated, though some public TCRs recurred in many donors. With further analysis later on, most CMV-associated TCR beta chains appeared HLA-restricted.

With 60 Vbeta and 13 Jbeta primers, the PCR was carried out. The data were produced by immunoSEQ multiplex PCR, yet TCRdb's version contains in-frame clones alone and is incomplete. The sample yields about 190,000 clones, 81% seen once. With respect to this clone: Its specificity is unknown.

This sequence was found in a man aged 50-59 years in good health and CMV-seronegative. Input material: PBMCs.

CDR3 nucleotides: TGTGCCAGCAGCGTAGCGGCAGGTACCACCGGGGAGCTGTTTTTT. Its protein is CASSVAAGTTGELFF. The chain joins TRBV9 to TRBJ2-2; D gene unclear. Germline CDR1 and CDR2: SGDLS and YYNGEE. Trimming left V 0 bases short and J 4 bases short, with 10 bases between. The CDR3 has 15 amino acids. The full variable domain, rest sourced from reference TRBV9 and TRBJ2-2, is DSGVTQTPKHLITATGQRVTLRCSPRSGDLSVYWYQQSLDQGLQFLIQYYNGEERAKGNILERFSAQQFPDLHSELNLSSLELGDSALYFCASSVAAGTTGELFFGEGSRLTVL.